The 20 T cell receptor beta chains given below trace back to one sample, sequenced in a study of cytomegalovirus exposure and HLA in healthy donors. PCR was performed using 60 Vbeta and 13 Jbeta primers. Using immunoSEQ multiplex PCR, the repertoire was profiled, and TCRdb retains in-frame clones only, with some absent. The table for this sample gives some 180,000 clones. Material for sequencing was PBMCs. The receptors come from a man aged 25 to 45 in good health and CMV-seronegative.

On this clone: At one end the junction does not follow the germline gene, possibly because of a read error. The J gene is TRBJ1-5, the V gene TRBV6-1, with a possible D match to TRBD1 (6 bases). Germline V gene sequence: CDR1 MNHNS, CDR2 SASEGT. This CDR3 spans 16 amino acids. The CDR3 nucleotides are TGTGCCATCAGTGAGTCTTCAGGGGAGAGCAATCAGCCCCAGCATTTT. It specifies CAISESSGESNQPQHF.

The CDR3 DNA is TGTGCCAGCAGCGTAGCGGGTAGCGGTTCTAGCACAGATACGCAGTATTTT. Its protein product is CASSVAGSGSSTDTQYF. The chain carries TRBV9 and TRBJ2-3, with D possibly being TRBD2 (6 bases). The germline CDR1 and CDR2 sequences are SGDLS and YYNGEE. V dropped 0 bases and J dropped 0 bases, with 14 bases sitting between them. The CDR3 length is 17 residues. Full variable domain (rest looked up from reference TRBV9 and TRBJ2-3): DSGVTQTPKHLITATGQRVTLRCSPRSGDLSVYWYQQSLDQGLQFLIQYYNGEERAKGNILERFSAQQFPDLHSELNLSSLELGDSALYFCASSVAGSGSSTDTQYFGPGTRLTVL.

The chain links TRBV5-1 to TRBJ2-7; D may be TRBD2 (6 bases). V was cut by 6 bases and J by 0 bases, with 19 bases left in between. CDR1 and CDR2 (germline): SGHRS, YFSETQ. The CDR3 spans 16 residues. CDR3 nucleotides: TGCGCCAGCAATGTTGGGGCGGGGTACAGCTCCTACGAGCAGTACTTC. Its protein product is CASNVGAGYSSYEQYF.

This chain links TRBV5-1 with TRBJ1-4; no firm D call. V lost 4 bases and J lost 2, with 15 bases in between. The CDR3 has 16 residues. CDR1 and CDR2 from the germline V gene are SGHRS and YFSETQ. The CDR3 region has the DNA TGCGCCAGCAGCCGGGGATTCGACACGACTAATGAAAAACTGTTTTTT. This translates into CASSRGFDTTNEKLFF.

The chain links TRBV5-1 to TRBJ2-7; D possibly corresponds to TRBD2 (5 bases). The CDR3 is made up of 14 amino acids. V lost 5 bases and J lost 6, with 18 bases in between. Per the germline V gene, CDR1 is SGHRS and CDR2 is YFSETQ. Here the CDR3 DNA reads TGCGCCAGCAGACTTAGGACCGATCGGGGCGAGCAGTACTTC. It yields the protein CASRLRTDRGEQYF.

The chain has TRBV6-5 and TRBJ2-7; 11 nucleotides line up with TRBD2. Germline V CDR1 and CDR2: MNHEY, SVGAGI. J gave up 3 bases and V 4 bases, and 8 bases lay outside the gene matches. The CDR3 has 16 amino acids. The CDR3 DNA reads TGTGCCAGCAGTTTAGAGTATACTAGCGGGGGCTACGAGCAGTACTTC. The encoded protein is CASSLEYTSGGYEQYF.

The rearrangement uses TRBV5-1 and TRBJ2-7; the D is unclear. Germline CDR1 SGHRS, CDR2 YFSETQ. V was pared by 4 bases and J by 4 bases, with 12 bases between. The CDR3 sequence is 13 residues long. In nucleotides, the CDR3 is TGCGCCAGCAGCGCGCCACAGTCGTACGAGCAGTACTTC. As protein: CASSAPQSYEQYF.

The CDR3 region is CASSSLRDRRNNEQFF. The DNA of the CDR3 is TGTGCCAGCAGCTCACTCCGGGACAGGCGTAACAATGAGCAGTTCTTC. The V call is TRBV11-2, the J call TRBJ2-1; 8 bases are a match to TRBD1. V lost 4 bases to trimming and J lost 5 bases; unmatched junction nucleotides: 10. Germline CDR1 reads SGHAT; CDR2 reads FQNNGV. The CDR3 is made up of 16 amino acids.

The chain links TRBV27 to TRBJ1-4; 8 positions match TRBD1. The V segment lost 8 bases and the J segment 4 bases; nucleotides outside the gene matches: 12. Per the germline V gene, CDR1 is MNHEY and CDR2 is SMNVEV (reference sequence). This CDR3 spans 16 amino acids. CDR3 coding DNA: TGTGCCAGCGCCCAGGGGGGGACAGGAGTTAATGAAAAACTGTTTTTT. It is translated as CASAQGGTGVNEKLFF.

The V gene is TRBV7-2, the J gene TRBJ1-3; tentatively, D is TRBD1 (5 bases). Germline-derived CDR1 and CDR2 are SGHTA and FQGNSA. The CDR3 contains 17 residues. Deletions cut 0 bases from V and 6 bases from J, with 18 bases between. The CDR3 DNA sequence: TGTGCCAGCAGCTTAGCTTCTTGGGGGGGTGCGGAAAACACCATATATTTT. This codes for CASSLASWGGAENTIYF.

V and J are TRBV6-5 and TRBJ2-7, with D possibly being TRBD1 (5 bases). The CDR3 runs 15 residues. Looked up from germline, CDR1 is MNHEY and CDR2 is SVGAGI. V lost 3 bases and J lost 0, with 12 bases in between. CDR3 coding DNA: TGTGCCAGCAGTTATCAGGGCCTTAGCTCCTACGAGCAGTACTTC. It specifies CASSYQGLSSYEQYF.

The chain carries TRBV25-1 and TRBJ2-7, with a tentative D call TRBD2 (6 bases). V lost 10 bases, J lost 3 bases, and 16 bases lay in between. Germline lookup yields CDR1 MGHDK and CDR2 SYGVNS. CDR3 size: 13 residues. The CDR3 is CATWGRPFYEQYF. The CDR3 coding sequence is TGTGCCACCTGGGGGAGGCCCTTCTACGAGCAGTACTTC.

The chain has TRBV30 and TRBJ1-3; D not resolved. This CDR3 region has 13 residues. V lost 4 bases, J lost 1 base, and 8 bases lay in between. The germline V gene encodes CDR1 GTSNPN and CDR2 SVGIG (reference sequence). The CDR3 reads CAWNMESGNTIYF. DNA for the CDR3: TGTGCCTGGAACATGGAGTCTGGAAACACCATATATTTT.

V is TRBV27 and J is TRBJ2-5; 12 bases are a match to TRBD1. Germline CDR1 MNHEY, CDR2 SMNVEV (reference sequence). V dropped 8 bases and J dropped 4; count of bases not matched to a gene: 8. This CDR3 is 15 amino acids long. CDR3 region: CASASGTGGGETQYF. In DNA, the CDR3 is TGTGCCAGCGCATCGGGGACAGGGGGCGGAGAGACCCAGTACTTC.

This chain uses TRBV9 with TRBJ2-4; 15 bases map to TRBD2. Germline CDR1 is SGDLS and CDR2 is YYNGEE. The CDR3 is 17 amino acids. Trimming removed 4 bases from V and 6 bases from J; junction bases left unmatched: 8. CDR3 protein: CASSPRTSGGAVNIQYF. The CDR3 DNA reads TGTGCCAGCAGCCCCCGGACTAGCGGGGGGGCGGTAAACATTCAGTACTTC.

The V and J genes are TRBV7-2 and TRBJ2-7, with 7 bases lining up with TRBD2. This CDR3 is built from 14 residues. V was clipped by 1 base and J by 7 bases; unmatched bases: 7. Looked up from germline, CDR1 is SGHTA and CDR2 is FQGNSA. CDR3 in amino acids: CASSLGGGEGEQYF. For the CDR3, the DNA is TGTGCCAGCAGCTTAGGTGGAGGGGAGGGAGAGCAGTACTTC. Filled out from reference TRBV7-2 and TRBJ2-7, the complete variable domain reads GAGVSQSPSNKVTEKGKDVELRCDPISGHTALYWYRQSLGQGLEFLIYFQGNSAPDKSGLPSDRFSAERTGGSVSTLTIQRTQQEDSAVYLCASSLGGGEGEQYFGPGTRLTVT.

The CDR3 loop is CASSLGGRNEKLFF. Written as DNA, the CDR3 is TGTGCCAGCAGTTTGGGGGGGCGGAATGAAAAACTGTTTTTT. V gene TRBV28 combines with J gene TRBJ1-4, with D perhaps matching TRBD1 (6 bases). V gave up 3 bases and J gave up 5 bases, with 10 bases separating them. CDR3 size: 14 residues. The V gene's germline CDR1 is MDHEN and CDR2 SYDVKM. Based on the CDR3 plus reference TRBV28 and TRBJ1-4, the full variable domain is DVKVTQSSRYLVKRTGEKVFLECVQDMDHENMFWYRQDPGLGLRLIYFSYDVKMKEKGDIPEGYSVSREKKERFSLILESASTNQTSMYLCASSLGGRNEKLFFGSGTQLSVL.

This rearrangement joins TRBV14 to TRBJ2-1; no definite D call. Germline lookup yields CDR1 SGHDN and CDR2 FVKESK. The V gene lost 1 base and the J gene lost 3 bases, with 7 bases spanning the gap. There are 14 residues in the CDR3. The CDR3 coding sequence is TGTGCCAGCAGCCAAGTTTCCAGCTACAATGAGCAGTTCTTC. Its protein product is CASSQVSSYNEQFF.

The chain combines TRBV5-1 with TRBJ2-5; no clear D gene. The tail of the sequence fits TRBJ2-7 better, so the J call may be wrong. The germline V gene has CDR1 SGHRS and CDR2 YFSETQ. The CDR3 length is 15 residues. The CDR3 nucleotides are TGCGCCAGCAGCTTGGGGGCCTATTCACCCTACGAGCAGTACTTC. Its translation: CASSLGAYSPYEQYF.

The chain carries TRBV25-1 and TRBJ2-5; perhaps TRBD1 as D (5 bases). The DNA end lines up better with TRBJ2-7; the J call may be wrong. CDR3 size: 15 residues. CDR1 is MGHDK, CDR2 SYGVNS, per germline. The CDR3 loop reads CASSDPRQGRYEQYF. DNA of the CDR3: TGTGCCAGCAGTGATCCCCGGCAGGGTCGTTACGAGCAGTACTTC.